This entry lists 26 T cell receptor beta chains sequenced from one sample in a study of blood T cells in healthy people across ages. The use of a sample-barcoded 5' primer and a J-beta primer mix characterized a second PCR of roughly 7 to 11 cycles. TCRdb processed the 5' RACE reads anew with MiXCR; each CDR3 protein has one entry. The sample lists 750,000 to 950,000 distinct CDR3 sequences, almost 30% occurring once. These data were also filed under a second study, of T cells of mothers and their children.

The sample consisted of blood. The receptor source for this set is a woman between 40 and 55 years old in good health.

The chain joins TRBV7-2 to TRBJ2-3; D gene uncertain. The CDR3 contains 16 residues. Germline loops: CDR1 SGHTA, CDR2 FQGNSA. The ends were cut back, 1 base at V and 3 bases at J, with 14 bases in the middle. The CDR3 loop is CASSLVATSPTDTQYF. The DNA for the CDR3 is TGTGCCAGCAGCTTAGTGGCTACCAGTCCTACAGATACGCAGTATTTT. The full variable domain, with the rest looked up from reference TRBV7-2 and TRBJ2-3, is GAGVSQSPSNKVTEKGKDVELRCDPISGHTALYWYRQSLGQGLEFLIYFQGNSAPDKSGLPSDRFSAERTGGSVSTLTIQRTQQEDSAVYLCASSLVATSPTDTQYFGPGTRLTVL.

Concerning this clonotype itself: Mismatch with germline at one junction end may stem from a read error. V usage is TRBV30 and J usage is TRBJ1-1; perhaps TRBD1 as D (5 bases). The CDR3 loop spans 14 amino acids. CDR1 and CDR2 (germline): GTSNPN, SVGIG (reference sequence). The CDR3 DNA reads TGCGCCTGGAGTGTCTGGCAGGGGAACACTGAAGCTTTCTTT. Translated: CAWSVWQGNTEAFF.

This clonotype occurred many times. V is TRBV6-2 or TRBV6-3 and J is TRBJ2-6, with D perhaps assigned TRBD1 or TRBD2 (5 bases each). The length of the CDR3 is 15 residues. Germline V gene lookup returns CDR1 MNHEY and CDR2 SVGEGT. Between the trimmed V and J ends, which lost 6 bases and 4 bases, there was a span of 13 bases. CDR3 residues: CASSMGPPGANVLTF. As DNA, the CDR3 is TGTGCCAGCAGCATGGGACCACCAGGGGCCAACGTCCTGACTTTC.

The chain carries TRBV15 and TRBJ2-7; D gene uncertain. CDR3 length equals 15 residues. V lost 4 bases and J 10 bases, leaving 23 bases between the germline ends. CDR1 and CDR2 from the germline V gene are LNHNV and YYDKDF (reference sequence). CDR3 nucleotides: TGTGCCACCAGCAACGGAGTCGGCAGACAAGAGACACAGTACTTC. This sequence encodes CATSNGVGRQETQYF.

Regarding this clonotype: Germline is not matched at one junction end, which may reflect a read error. This chain uses TRBV7-8 with TRBJ2-3, with D perhaps TRBD1 or TRBD2 (6 bases each). The CDR3 has 17 amino acids. The germline V gene encodes CDR1 SGHVS and CDR2 FQNEAQ. The CDR3 loop is CASTLGGGNLGADTQYF. The CDR3 DNA reads TGTGCCAGCACCTTAGGGGGAGGAAACCTGGGGGCAGATACGCAGTATTTT.

About this clonotype itself: A much larger clone sits a single nucleotide away, making a read error possible. The J gene is TRBJ2-7, the V gene TRBV20-1, with 12 nucleotides matching TRBD2. Germline-derived CDR1 and CDR2 are DFQATT and SNEGSKA (reference sequence). V shed 6 bases and J 2 bases; nucleotides not matched to a gene: 11. This CDR3 region has 16 residues. In nucleotides, the CDR3 is TGCAGTGCCGGAGGTGCTAGCGGGGGGGCGGCCTACGAGCAGTACTTC. Protein: CSAGGASGGAAYEQYF.

The chain carries TRBV27 and TRBJ2-5; 7 bases agree with TRBD2. The CDR3 is 15 residues long. The V gene's germline CDR1 is MNHEY and CDR2 SMNVEV (reference sequence). V shed 1 base, J shed 4 bases, and the junction held 6 bases outside the gene matches. CDR3 sequence reads: CASSLYGRGRETQYF. For the CDR3, the DNA is TGTGCCAGCAGTTTATATGGGCGGGGGAGAGAGACCCAGTACTTC.

The chain is built from TRBV5-1 and TRBJ2-5, with unresolved D. Germline-derived CDR1 and CDR2 are SGHRS and YFSETQ. There are 11 residues in the CDR3. The V end was cut by 4 bases, the J end by 11 bases, with 12 bases between. The CDR3 DNA reads as TGCGCCAGCAGCACGACCTACGTGCAGTACTTC. Encoded protein: CASSTTYVQYF. The complete variable domain, with remaining parts taken from reference TRBV5-1 and TRBJ2-5, reads KAGVTQTPRYLIKTRGQQVTLSCSPISGHRSVSWYQQTPGQGLQFLFEYFSETQRNKGNFPGRFSGRQFSNSRSEMNVSTLELGDSALYLCASSTTYVQYFGPGTRLLVL.

The chain couples TRBV29-1 to TRBJ1-1; tentatively, D is TRBD1 (6 bases). CDR3 length equals 14 residues. Germline CDR1 is SQVTM and CDR2 is ANQGSEA. The V end was cut by 5 bases, the J end by 3 bases, with 16 bases between. The CDR3 loop reads CSVSGARTYTEAFF. DNA of the CDR3: TGCAGCGTTTCGGGGGCGCGAACGTACACTGAAGCTTTCTTT.

This chain joins TRBV2 and TRBJ1-2; a possible D gene is TRBD1 (6 bases). V shed 8 bases and J shed 4 bases, with 11 bases lying between them. The germline V gene has CDR1 SNHLY and CDR2 FYNNEI. The length of the CDR3 is 12 residues. The CDR3 DNA is TGTGCCAGCCAGGAGGGGGTCTATGGCTACACCTTC. This encodes CASQEGVYGYTF. Drawing the rest from reference TRBV2 and TRBJ1-2, the complete variable domain is EPEVTQTPSHQVTQMGQEVILRCVPISNHLYFYWYRQILGQKVEFLVSFYNNEISEKSEIFDDQFSVERPDGSNFTLKIRSTKLEDSAMYFCASQEGVYGYTFGSGTRLTVV.

This sequence joins TRBV29-1 and TRBJ1-1; possible D gene TRBD1, 6 bases. Germline V lookup: CDR1 SQVTM, CDR2 ANQGSEA. Between the trimmed V and J ends, which lost 7 bases and 3 bases, there was a span of 18 bases. This CDR3 has 14 amino acids. The CDR3 coding sequence is TGCAGCGGAGAGGGGGGGAAATGGTACACTGAAGCTTTCTTT. Translated, it gives CSGEGGKWYTEAFF. The variable domain in full, with the rest retrieved from reference TRBV29-1 and TRBJ1-1, is SAVISQKPSRDICQRGTSLTIQCQVDSQVTMMFWYRQQPGQSLTLIATANQGSEATYESGFVIDKFPISRPNLTFSTLTVSNMSPEDSSIYLCSGEGGKWYTEAFFGQGTRLTVV.

This clonotype came up many times. V gene TRBV7-2 combines with J gene TRBJ1-2, with a possible D match to TRBD1 (6 bases). The CDR3 loop spans 15 amino acids. Looked up from germline, CDR1 is SGHTA and CDR2 is FQGNSA. Trimming took 4 bases from V and 5 from J, leaving 17 bases between them. CDR3 DNA sequence: TGTGCCAGCAGCTCACCGGGGGGCAGAGGGTATGGCTACACCTTC. Protein product: CASSSPGGRGYGYTF.

This rearrangement joins TRBV5-1 to TRBJ2-5, with TRBD1 identical over 10 bases. CDR3 size: 14 residues. Germline values: CDR1 SGHRS, CDR2 YFSETQ. V lost 2 bases and J lost 6; bases outside the gene matches: 4. The CDR3 region is CASSFDRGRKTQYF. In nucleotides, the CDR3 is TGCGCCAGCAGCTTTGACAGGGGGCGGAAGACCCAGTACTTC.

About this clonotype itself: With a much larger clone just one base away, this may be a read error. The rearrangement links TRBV20-1 to TRBJ2-1, with 9 bases aligning to TRBD2. CDR1 is DFQATT and CDR2 is SNEGSKA in the germline V gene (reference sequence). Germline trimming cut 3 bases from V and 12 bases from J; bases unmatched to any gene: 6. CDR3 length: 12 amino acids. The CDR3 loop is CSASIPAGGQFF. CDR3 DNA sequence: TGCAGTGCTAGCATACCAGCGGGGGGGCAGTTCTTC.

This clonotype was detected ten times or more. V is TRBV9 and J is TRBJ2-1; 7 nucleotides match TRBD2. The CDR3 is 16 residues long. The trim removed 4 bases at V and 1 base at J, leaving 8 bases unmatched. Per the germline V gene, CDR1 is SGDLS and CDR2 is YYNGEE. The CDR3 sequence is CASSPARGESYNEQFF. The CDR3 nucleotides read TGTGCCAGCAGCCCCGCTCGGGGGGAATCCTACAATGAGCAGTTCTTC.

This clonotype occurred many times. This chain links TRBV29-1 with TRBJ2-7; D not certain. CDR3 size: 14 residues. CDR1 SQVTM and CDR2 ANQGSEA come from the germline V gene. The V and J ends lost 2 bases and 7 bases respectively, with 18 bases between them. The DNA for the CDR3 is TGCAGCGTTGAAAGCCCCCGCAAGGGTCGGGAGCAGTACTTC. It specifies CSVESPRKGREQYF.

The chain uses TRBV6-6 and TRBJ2-1, with D tentatively TRBD2 (6 bases). Germline loops: CDR1 MNHNY, CDR2 SVGAGI (reference sequence). The CDR3 length is 16 residues. The ends were cut back, 5 bases at V and 1 base at J, with 15 bases in the middle. CDR3 nucleotides: TGTGCCAGCAGTCCCCGGGGAGGAGTATCCTACAATGAGCAGTTCTTC. Protein product: CASSPRGGVSYNEQFF.

The sample holds many counts of this clonotype. V usage is TRBV3-1 and J usage is TRBJ1-2; the D gene is possibly TRBD1 (5 bases). The germline V gene has CDR1 LGHDT and CDR2 YNNKEL (reference sequence). Trimming cost V 4 bases and J 4 bases, with 7 bases left between them. This CDR3 has 12 residues. The CDR3 nucleotides read TGTGCCAGCAGCCCCACAGGCTATGGCTACACCTTC. Translating it yields CASSPTGYGYTF.

This clonotype appeared a few times. J is TRBJ2-1 and V is TRBV5-1; D possibly corresponds to TRBD1 (6 bases). Trimming removed 2 bases at V and 6 bases at J, with 21 bases between. The CDR3 extends over 17 amino acids. Looked up from germline, CDR1 is SGHRS and CDR2 is YFSETQ. CDR3 nucleotide sequence: TGCGCCAGCAGCTTCGGGCAGGGGTTACCCGCAGGCAATGAGCAGTTCTTC. Translated, it gives CASSFGQGLPAGNEQFF.

The table lists this clonotype with many counts. The chain recombines TRBV12-3 or TRBV12-4 with TRBJ1-2, with D maybe TRBD1 (5 bases). V was clipped by 1 base and J by 8 bases, with 14 bases between them. This CDR3 has 14 amino acids. CDR3 sequence (DNA): TGTGCCAGCAGTTTAGGGACACCCAGAGGGGGCTACACCTTC. It translates to CASSLGTPRGGYTF.

This clonotype has a count of ten or more. The V and J genes are TRBV12-3 or TRBV12-4 and TRBJ1-2, with unresolved D. The V gene lost 6 bases and the J gene lost 8 bases, with 16 bases spanning the gap. This CDR3 spans 13 amino acids. CDR3 sequence (DNA): TGTGCCAGCAGCCCTACAGTTTCTGGCGGCTACACCTTC. It encodes CASSPTVSGGYTF.

Concerning this clonotype itself: At one of its ends the junction is not consistent with the germline gene, which may arise from a read error. The chain has TRBV27 and TRBJ2-1, with a possible D match to TRBD2 (6 bases). Germline values: CDR1 MNHEY, CDR2 SMNVEV (reference sequence). The CDR3 has 15 residues. In DNA, the CDR3 is TGTGCCAGCAGCCCGCTCGGGGGAACCTACACTGAGCAGTTCTTC. Its protein is CASSPLGGTYTEQFF.

This clonotype has a handful of counts. V and J are TRBV28 and TRBJ1-2; D gene uncertain. Trimming took 2 bases from V and 3 from J, leaving 7 bases between them. The CDR3 has 13 amino acids. In germline, CDR1 is MDHEN, CDR2 SYDVKM. The CDR3 reads CASSLTDDYGYTF. The CDR3 bases are TGTGCCAGCAGTTTAACAGACGACTATGGCTACACCTTC.

The chain carries TRBV5-1 and TRBJ2-7; 7 bases map to TRBD1. V trimming: 3 bases; J trimming: 0 bases; junction bases outside the gene matches: 6. The germline CDR1 and CDR2 sequences are SGHRS and YFSETQ. There are 15 residues in the CDR3. DNA of the CDR3: TGCGCCAGCAGCTCTGGACAGGACCGCTCCTACGAGCAGTACTTC. This gives the protein CASSSGQDRSYEQYF.

This clonotype appeared many times. This chain links TRBV14 with TRBJ1-2, with 7 bases fitting TRBD1. J gave up 2 bases and V 4 bases, and 4 bases lay outside the gene matches. The CDR3 length is 14 residues. CDR1 is SGHDN, CDR2 FVKESK, per germline. The DNA for the CDR3 is TGTGCCAGCAGCCCCCAGGGACAGAACTATGGCTACACCTTC. Translated, it gives CASSPQGQNYGYTF. The variable domain in full, with the rest retrieved from reference TRBV14 and TRBJ1-2, is EAGVTQFPSHSVIEKGQTVTLRCDPISGHDNLYWYRRVMGKEIKFLLHFVKESKQDESGMPNNRFLAERTGGTYSTLKVQPAELEDSGVYFCASSPQGQNYGYTFGSGTRLTVV.

This chain links TRBV7-8 with TRBJ2-3; no firm D call. V lost 0 bases and J lost 2, with 6 bases in between. This CDR3 comprises 14 residues. Per germline, CDR1 SGHVS and CDR2 FQNEAQ. The CDR3 nucleotides read TGTGCCAGCAGCTTAGCGCTTACCACAGATACGCAGTATTTT. Its translation: CASSLALTTDTQYF.